Listed below are T cell receptor beta chains from one sample, sequenced in a study of control samples from healthy donors and cancer patients. Clones were read by immunoSEQ multiplex PCR, and TCRdb kept only the in-frame ones, dropping some. The table has tens of thousands of clones, roughly 93% seen once. The sequenced sample consisted of PBMCs. These receptors all come from a woman aged 35 to 49 with lung cancer. Both conserved end residues are trimmed from each CDR3. D genes are given only for firm matches.

V gene | D gene | CDR3 protein
TRBV4-1 | NA | ASSHPTGPPPSAGNTIY
TRBV9 | NA | ASSGEGANYGYT
TRBV6-5 | NA | ASSYLPAAYNSPLH
TRBV28 | TRBD1 | ASSMTGVPYEQY
TRBV4-1 | NA | ASSQDTLRGGPKDGYT
TRBV6-4 | TRBD2 | ASRGEGSWF
TRBV3-1/TRBV3-2 | NA | ASSQDRGGGGEAF
TRBV2 | TRBD1 | ASRASRDSPIPAF
TRBV24-1 | NA | ATSDFRGQGYT
TRBV28 | NA | ASRTSYYQETQY
TRBV7-3 | TRBD1 | ASSHRGDTEAF
TRBV18 | NA | ASSPAGVLNTEAF
TRBV18 | NA | ASSPGQTFTGELF
TRBV5-1 | TRBD2 | ASSREGLYSYEQY
TRBV2 | TRBD1 | ASRGQGDYGYT
TRBV2 | TRBD1 | ASSGQGNTEAF
TRBV7-9 | NA | ASSRTSGENSPLH
TRBV7-6 | TRBD2 | ASRNSGASTDTQY
TRBV5-1 | NA | ASSSRTYSTEAF
TRBV15 | NA | ATSTPWVLLNYGYT
TRBV12-5 | NA | ASGLVGGTEETQY
TRBV5-1 | TRBD2 | ASSLVAGGPQLLNNEQF
TRBV14 | TRBD1 | ASSFRTGPYNSPLH
TRBV4-1 | NA | ASGNDLNTEAF
TRBV7-9 | TRBD1 | ASSDDRGEAF
TRBV19 | NA | ASSPGLSTGELF
TRBV4-1 | TRBD1 | ASSQGGQGGNTIY
TRBV20-1 | TRBD1 | SASPGQGRGEQY
TRBV29-1 | NA | SVADPDYGGNQPQH
TRBV2 | NA | ASRTRDFLLGGELF
TRBV7-8 | NA | ASSLAPSQETQY
TRBV27 | TRBD1 | ASSLQGVNTEAF
TRBV2 | TRBD1 | ASIGTGWTEAF
TRBV4-1 | NA | ASSQFVTSSGNTIY
TRBV5-4 | NA | ASTQVGTRPGELF
TRBV5-4 | TRBD2 | ASSLELAGVGRKTQY